What follows is one TCR beta chain and its context. TCRdb's copy holds only in-frame clones and misses some; the assay was immunoSEQ multiplex PCR. The sample lists under 95,000 clones, 80% to 95% seen once, with about 2% in the top ten. The data were obtained in a study of T cell changes during pregnancy in multiple sclerosis. Germline-derived CDR1 and CDR2 are MGHDK and SYGVNS. Trimming left V 4 bases short and J 1 base short, with 10 bases between. This CDR3 is built from 14 residues. This TCR was sampled from a female donor with multiple sclerosis, enrolled in a pregnancy study. The V and J genes are TRBV25-1 and TRBJ2-5, with unresolved D. Sequenced here: peripheral blood, sampled after pregnancy. The CDR3 spells CASSAPGGQETQYF. The CDR3 DNA reads TGTGCCAGCAGTGCCCCGGGTGGCCAAGAGACCCAGTACTTC. Filled out from reference TRBV25-1 and TRBJ2-5, the complete variable domain reads EADIYQTPRYLVIGTGKKITLECSQTMGHDKMYWYQQDPGMELHLIHYSYGVNSTEKGDLSSESTVSRIRTEHFPLTLESARPSHTSQYLCASSAPGGQETQYFGPGTRLLVL.